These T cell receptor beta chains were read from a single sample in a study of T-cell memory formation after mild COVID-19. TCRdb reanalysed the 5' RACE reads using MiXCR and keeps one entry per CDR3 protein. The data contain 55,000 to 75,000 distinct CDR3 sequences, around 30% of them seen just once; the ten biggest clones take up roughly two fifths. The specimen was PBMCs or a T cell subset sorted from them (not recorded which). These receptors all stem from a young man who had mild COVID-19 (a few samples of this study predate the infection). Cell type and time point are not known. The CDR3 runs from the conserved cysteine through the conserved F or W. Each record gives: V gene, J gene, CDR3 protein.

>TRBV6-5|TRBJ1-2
CASSYGFSNYGYTF
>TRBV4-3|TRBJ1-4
CASSQDPGGREKLFF
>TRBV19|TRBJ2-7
CASSMYPGYEQYF
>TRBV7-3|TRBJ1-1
CASSWTGQSSAEAFF
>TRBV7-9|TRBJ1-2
CASSSDRGGYGYTF
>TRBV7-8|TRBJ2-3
CASSLAHYTQYF
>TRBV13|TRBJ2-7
CASSPRGGSYEQYF
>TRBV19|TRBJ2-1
CASSLYGPGPNEQFF
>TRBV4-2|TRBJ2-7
CASSQEGADRGLHEQYF
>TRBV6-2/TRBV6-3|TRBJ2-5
CASSYSRTSKTQYF
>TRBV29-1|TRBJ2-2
CSVAGTPNTGELFF
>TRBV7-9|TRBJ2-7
CASSLERSYEQYF
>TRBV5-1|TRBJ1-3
CASSGTGTLGNTIYF
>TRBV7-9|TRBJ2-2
CAGTERNTGELFF
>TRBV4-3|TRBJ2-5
CASSQDRAGAPHQYF
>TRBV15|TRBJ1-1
CATSPGTGERMNTEAFF
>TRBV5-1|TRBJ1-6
CASSLVWEAKNSPLHF
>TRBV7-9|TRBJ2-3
CASSLATQKERGQDTQYF